The present entry profiles one TCR beta chain with its context. Assay used: immunoSEQ multiplex PCR; TCRdb lists only in-frame clones, some missing. The sample consists of over 12,000 clones, around three quarters of them appearing once. Germline CDR1 and CDR2: SGHTA and FQGTGA. With 2 bases removed from V and 8 bases from J, the gap between germline ends came to 9 bases. The CDR3 length is 13 residues. This record comes from a study of T cells after somatic rescue of genetic block. The rearrangement links TRBV7-3 to TRBJ2-2; tentatively, D is TRBD2 (5 bases). The sample taken for sequencing was peripheral blood mononuclear cells (PBMCs). This receptor was taken from a boy between 10 and 17 years old. The CDR3 DNA is TGTGCCAGCAGCTTATTAGGGAGAGGGGAGCTGTTTTTT. This gives the protein CASSLLGRGELFF.